This entry describes one T cell receptor beta chain. With 2 bases removed from V and 3 bases from J, the gap between germline ends came to 7 bases. The CDR3 is 14 amino acids. Per the germline V gene, CDR1 is SGHTA and CDR2 is FQGTGA. Constant-region reverse primers amplified full-length variable regions, followed by semi-nested Nested Universal Primer A PCR. In TCRdb, the 5' RACE reads were re-called with MiXCR into one record per CDR3 protein. The table records approximately 40,000 distinct CDR3 sequences, 30% of them present only once. The memory fraction was CD4+CD45RO+CD25- cells. The chain uses TRBV7-3 and TRBJ2-2; D remains unclear. The sequenced sample was tumor-infiltrating memory CD4+ T cells sorted from the breast tumor. Subset in this sample: memory CD4+ T cells, CD4+CD45RO+CD25-. This sequence originates from a female donor with breast cancer. Written as DNA, the CDR3 is TGTGCCAGCAGCTTATTGGTAGACACCGGGGAGCTGTTTTTT. This encodes CASSLLVDTGELFF. The full variable domain, with the rest looked up from reference TRBV7-3 and TRBJ2-2, is GAGVSQTPSNKVTEKGKYVELRCDPISGHTALYWYRQSLGQGPEFLIYFQGTGAADDSGLPNDRFFAVRPEGSVSTLKIQRTERGDSAVYLCASSLLVDTGELFFGEGSRLTVL.